This T cell receptor beta chain was retrieved from a study of Ad26.COV2.S vaccination and SARS-CoV-2 variants. In the study overall: Donor participated within the Ad26.COV2.S arm of the COV1001 trial. Dosing was one shot or two shots 56 days apart.

CDR3 length: 14 residues. The data were produced by immunoSEQ multiplex PCR, yet TCRdb's version contains in-frame clones alone and is incomplete. Of about 400,000 clones detected, approximately 90% appear once; the ten largest clones hold about 1.6%. Treatment indicated: roughly 20 received Ad26.COV2.S at low or high dose, single or two shots; 5 received placebo; per-sample allocation not given. Sampling was done on day 63 after the first vaccine or placebo injection. An Ad26 vector carrying the Wuhan-strain SARS-CoV-2 spike served as the vaccine. Points from the study as a whole: The breadth of spike-specific CD8+ and CD4+ T cell responses after vaccination was reportedly substantial.

Concerning this clone itself: Its antigen is not known.

The sequences come from peripheral blood, collected in a trial of Ad26.COV2.S vaccine versus placebo. The receptor comes from a person between 18 and 60 years old who received the Ad26.COV2.S COVID-19 vaccine or a placebo. The genes are TRBV21-1 and TRBJ2-2. TRBV21-1 is listed as a pseudogene. The CDR3 loop reads CASSKSSFPGELFF. CDR3 DNA: TGTGCCAGCAGCAAGAGCAGTTTCCCCGGGGAGCTGTTTTTT.